This TCR beta chain was captured by sequencing in a study of T-cell reconstitution after alpha-beta-depleted transplantation in children (TCRdb year 2016). Describing the broader study: Using TCR repertoire profiling, the study quantitatively followed how T-cell immune reconstitution unfolded in children after TCRalphabeta/CD19-depleted allogeneic hematopoietic cell transplantation.

This clonotype was seen only a few times. Its specific antigen is unknown. No base qualities exist here, and no much larger clone lies one base off it. The germline V gene sets CDR1 to SGDLS and CDR2 to YYNGEE. V trim: 3 bases; J trim: 3 bases; unmatched bases: 9. The CDR3 runs 16 residues from the cysteine to the phenylalanine. Here the CDR3 DNA is all that survives: 48 bases in frame from base 1. Libraries were constructed by PCR. The sample was run on an Illumina HiSeq 2500. TCR libraries were prepared with molecular barcoding, using unique molecular identifiers to normalize TCRbeta repertoire quantification. TCRdb redid the processing of the public reads, applying fastp at Q25 and MiXCR, and retained in-frame beta chains. Duplicate CDR3 protein sequences are folded into a single record with the most common DNA and genes. Present in this sample are hundreds of thousands of distinct CDR3 sequences, around a third of which were seen just once. The biggest ten clones account for around 2.3% of the sample.

Here the chain combines TRBV9 and TRBJ1-1, with TRBD1 matching 9 junction bases. The specimen was PBMCs from the stem cell graft donor, collected from the stem cell graft. The receptor was derived from a human donor who donated a stem cell graft to a child with aplastic anemia. The DNA sequence is TGTGCCAGCAGCGCCTCCCGGACAGGGGCGGACACTGAAGCTTTCTTT. This sequence encodes CASSASRTGADTEAFF.